A selection of T cell receptor delta chains follows, all from one sample in a study of gamma-delta T cells after stem cell transplantation. TCRdb re-called clones from the RT-PCR reads using CATT. The table lists 6,500 or so delta-chain clones, around a quarter of them singletons. The sample comprised gamma-delta T cells. All receptors derive from a human donor. It is not recorded whose cells these are; they may come from a transplant donor. Each CDR3 is given with its conserved first and last residue. The D gene is left open where the match is weak. Clone size is not always given. Where it is, it says once, few, many or a class for expanded clones.

d_gene	v_gene	j_gene	abundance	CDR3aa	CDR3nt
TRDD3	TRDV2	TRDJ1	medium-sized	CACDRLGEYTDKLIF	TGTGCCTGTGACCGACTGGGGGAATACACCGATAAACTCATCTTT
NA	TRDV2	TRDJ3	NA	CACDTVLVPRRRDTRQMFF	TGTGCCTGTGACACCGTACTGGTGCCCCGCAGGAGGGACACCCGACAGATGTTTTTC
TRDD3	TRDV2	TRDJ3	few	CACVGAGGSWDTRQMFF	TGTGCCTGTGTTGGTGCTGGGGGCTCCTGGGACACCCGACAGATGTTTTTC
TRDD3	TRDV1	TRDJ4	medium-sized	CALGEYPPLRSYLGGYRPLIF	TGTGCTCTTGGGGAATATCCCCCGTTGCGTTCCTATCTTGGGGGATACAGACCCCTGATCTTT
TRDD3	TRDV2	TRDJ1	NA	CACDTMQRGIPEYTDKLIF	TGTGCCTGTGACACTATGCAGCGGGGGATACCTGAGTACACCGATAAACTCATCTTT
TRDD2	TRDV2	TRDJ1	once	CACEPLPSYGFNKWGLGGLQTRKLIF	TGTGCCTGTGAACCCCTCCCTTCCTACGGGTTTAATAAGTGGGGCCTCGGGGGCCTCCAGACTCGTAAACTCATCTTT
TRDD3	TRDV2	TRDJ1	once	CACDTLILGVSSNTDKLIF	TGTGCCTGTGACACCTTAATACTGGGGGTCTCATCCAACACCGATAAACTCATCTTT
NA	TRDV1	TRDJ1	medium-sized	CALGENLVGGFNKLIF	TGTGCTCTTGGGGAAAATCTCGTTGGGGGTTTTAATAAACTCATCTTT
TRDD3	TRDV2	TRDJ1	NA	CACDKMDWGSYTDKLIF	TGTGCCTGTGACAAGATGGACTGGGGGTCTTACACCGATAAACTCATCTTT
NA	TRDV2	TRDJ1	medium-sized	CACDGIHTDKLIF	TGTGCCTGTGACGGAATCCACACCGATAAACTCATCTTT
TRDD3	TRDV2	TRDJ3	NA	CACDLLVPGGFLTRQMFF	TGTGCCTGTGACCTATTGGTCCCCGGGGGATTTCTCACCCGACAGATGTTTTTC